Below, one TCR beta chain is given with its context. This sample was included in a study of blood T cell repertoires in COVID-19. The table came from immunoSEQ multiplex PCR; TCRdb's copy has only in-frame clones and leaves some out. The repertoire holds some 80,000 clones, with over 75% as singletons. Trimming shortened V by 8 bases and J by 0 bases, and 6 bases separated the two germline ends. This CDR3 comprises 12 residues. Germline V gene data show CDR1 as SNHLY and CDR2 as FYNNEI. This chain links TRBV2 with TRBJ2-3; unclear D gene. This clonotype was obtained from a human donor in a cohort sampled during active COVID-19. Sequences were obtained from peripheral blood. In DNA, the CDR3 is TGTGCCAGCGACAAGAGCACAGATACGCAGTATTTT. Its protein product is CASDKSTDTQYF.